This entry lists 18 T cell receptor beta chains sequenced from one sample in a study of blood T cell repertoires in COVID-19. Sequencing used immunoSEQ multiplex PCR; TCRdb keeps in-frame clones, though not all of them. This sample has fewer than 150,000 clones; roughly 80% occur once, and the top ten carry roughly 6.5%. Sequenced sample: peripheral blood. Every receptor here comes from a human donor in a cohort sampled during active COVID-19.

The genes are TRBV5-1 and TRBJ1-2, with 12 bases matching TRBD1. Germline V lookup: CDR1 SGHRS, CDR2 YFSETQ. V dropped 3 bases and J dropped 3; count of bases not matched to a gene: 6. This CDR3 has 16 amino acids. CDR3 region: CASSSIGTGGDYGYTF. CDR3 bases: TGCGCCAGCAGCTCTATAGGGACAGGGGGCGACTATGGCTACACCTTC. The full variable domain, its missing parts supplied by reference TRBV5-1 and TRBJ1-2, is KAGVTQTPRYLIKTRGQQVTLSCSPISGHRSVSWYQQTPGQGLQFLFEYFSETQRNKGNFPGRFSGRQFSNSRSEMNVSTLELGDSALYLCASSSIGTGGDYGYTFGSGTRLTVV.

This chain links TRBV5-1 with TRBJ1-3; D not resolved. Trimming cost V 0 bases and J 4 bases, with 5 bases left between them. From germline, CDR1 is SGHRS and CDR2 YFSETQ. This CDR3 spans 13 amino acids. CDR3 in DNA: TGCGCCAGCAGCTTGGGGAGCGGAAACACCATATATTTT. Amino acid sequence: CASSLGSGNTIYF.

The chain combines TRBV19 with TRBJ2-3; perhaps TRBD1 as D (5 bases). V was pared by 5 bases and J by 2 bases, with 17 bases between. This CDR3 contains 16 residues. Germline V gene sequence: CDR1 LNHDA, CDR2 SQIVND (reference sequence). The DNA for the CDR3 is TGTGCCAGTAGTCTGTCTTCAGGGATCACCACAGATACGCAGTATTTT. It is translated as CASSLSSGITTDTQYF.

This clone was seen only a few times. This rearrangement joins TRBV3-1 (or the pseudogene TRBV3-2) to TRBJ2-7; 8 bases line up with TRBD1. Germline CDR1 reads LGHDT; CDR2 reads YNNKEL (reference sequence). This CDR3 is built from 14 residues. The V gene end was trimmed by 2 bases and the J gene end by 6 bases; junction bases not matched to a gene: 6. The CDR3 DNA follows: TGTGCCAGCAGCCAAACCGGACAGGGTTCCGAGCAGTACTTC. Protein: CASSQTGQGSEQYF.

The chain joins TRBV6-6 to TRBJ1-1, with TRBD1 as a possible D gene (5 bases). Germline lookup yields CDR1 MNHNY and CDR2 SVGAGI (reference sequence). This CDR3 has 15 residues. The germline V and J ends were trimmed by 6 bases and 0 bases, with 14 bases remaining between them. The CDR3 protein is CASRNLRAVNTEAFF. As DNA, the CDR3 is TGTGCCAGCAGAAACCTCAGGGCTGTGAACACTGAAGCTTTCTTT.

This clone was observed a handful of times. The rearrangement links TRBV4-2 to TRBJ1-1, with 7 bases aligning to TRBD1. Germline-derived CDR1 and CDR2 are LGHNA and YNFKEQ. The CDR3 consists of 15 residues. The V and J ends lost 2 bases and 0 bases, in that order; junction bases with no gene match: 3. The CDR3 protein is CASSQTDRMNTEAFF. As DNA, the CDR3 is TGTGCCAGCAGCCAAACGGACAGGATGAACACTGAAGCTTTCTTT.

The chain employs TRBV29-1 and TRBJ2-3, with D perhaps TRBD1 (5 bases). Germline values: CDR1 SQVTM, CDR2 ANQGSEA. V was clipped by 6 bases and J by 3 bases, with 16 bases between them. The CDR3 runs 14 residues. This chain's CDR3 is CSVSRQGLTDTQYF. CDR3 sequence (DNA): TGCAGCGTGTCCCGCCAGGGTCTAACAGATACGCAGTATTTT.

The chain joins TRBV4-3 to TRBJ2-5; 7 bases are a match to TRBD2. CDR3 length: 15 residues. The junction had 4 bases not matched to a gene; V was cut back by 1 base and J by 2 bases. Per the germline V gene, CDR1 is LGHNA and CDR2 is YSLEER. The CDR3 DNA sequence: TGCGCCAGCAGCCAAGGCGGGACTAAACAAGAGACCCAGTACTTC. Its translation is CASSQGGTKQETQYF.

CDR3 in amino acids: CASSPRYEQYF. In DNA, the CDR3 is TGTGCCAGCAGCCCCAGATACGAGCAGTACTTC. This sequence joins TRBV7-8 and TRBJ2-7; no definite D call. CDR3 length: 11 residues. Germline lookup yields CDR1 SGHVS and CDR2 FQNEAQ. Trimming stripped 5 bases from V and 4 bases from J, with 6 bases between.

The V gene is TRBV7-2, the J gene TRBJ2-2; 8 bases are shared with TRBD2. The CDR3 length is 15 residues. The germline CDR1 and CDR2 sequences are SGHTA and FQGNSA. Trimming removed 4 bases from V and 7 bases from J; junction bases left unmatched: 8. The CDR3 here is CASSYRAGVGGELFF. CDR3 DNA: TGTGCCAGCAGCTACAGAGCGGGGGTAGGCGGGGAGCTGTTTTTT. The full variable domain, completed using reference TRBV7-2 and TRBJ2-2, is GAGVSQSPSNKVTEKGKDVELRCDPISGHTALYWYRQSLGQGLEFLIYFQGNSAPDKSGLPSDRFSAERTGGSVSTLTIQRTQQEDSAVYLCASSYRAGVGGELFFGEGSRLTVL.

J is TRBJ2-7 and V is TRBV7-2; 7 nucleotides agree with TRBD1. The germline V gene encodes CDR1 SGHTA and CDR2 FQGNSA. V gave up 5 bases and J gave up 6 bases; unmatched junction bases: 13. This CDR3 is 15 amino acids long. The CDR3 sequence: CASSVRDSASLEQYF. In DNA, the CDR3 is TGTGCCAGCAGCGTTCGGGACAGCGCGTCTCTCGAGCAGTACTTC.

This clone was found many times. This sequence joins TRBV2 and TRBJ1-6; 9 positions match TRBD1. The trim removed 7 bases at V and 3 bases at J, leaving 4 bases unmatched. The CDR3 sequence is 15 residues long. In germline, CDR1 is SNHLY, CDR2 FYNNEI. In DNA, the CDR3 is TGTGCCAGCAATTGGGGACAGGGCTATAATTCACCCCTCCACTTT. It codes for CASNWGQGYNSPLHF.

This clone appeared a single time. This rearrangement joins TRBV5-1 to TRBJ2-6; maybe TRBD2 (6 bases). Germline loops: CDR1 SGHRS, CDR2 YFSETQ. Trimming pared 0 bases from V and 1 base from J, leaving 14 bases between. CDR3 size: 18 residues. In DNA, the CDR3 is TGCGCCAGCAGCTTGGGGATGGGAGGATTTTCTGGGGCCAACGTCCTGACTTTC. It codes for CASSLGMGGFSGANVLTF.

The V call is TRBV6-4, the J call TRBJ1-2, with 10 bases identical to TRBD1. The CDR3 has 15 amino acids. Germline CDR1 reads MRHNA; CDR2 reads SNTAGT. J was trimmed by 4 bases and V by 0 bases; bases with no gene match: 2. CDR3 in amino acids: CASSDSGTGVYGYTF. The CDR3 DNA reads TGTGCCAGCAGTGACTCGGGGACAGGGGTCTATGGCTACACCTTC.

CDR3 nucleotide sequence: TGTGCCAGCAGCTCCGGGGGACAGGGGGCTTTGGGCTACACCTTC. Its protein is CASSSGGQGALGYTF. The gene calls are TRBV7-2 and TRBJ1-2, with 12 bases aligning to TRBD1. V shed 4 bases and J 8 bases; nucleotides not matched to a gene: 8. Looked up from germline, CDR1 is SGHTA and CDR2 is FQGNSA. This CDR3 region has 15 residues.

The genes are TRBV7-3 and TRBJ2-7, with D possibly matching TRBD1 (5 bases). Per germline, CDR1 SGHTA and CDR2 FQGTGA. This CDR3 is built from 17 residues. Trimming took off 4 bases at V and 0 bases at J, with 19 bases between the two ends. The CDR3 coding sequence is TGTGCCAGCAGCTCTTATTGGTACAGGCTTCGCTCCTACGAGCAGTACTTC. It codes for CASSSYWYRLRSYEQYF.

The gene calls are TRBV29-1 and TRBJ1-1; perhaps TRBD1 as D (5 bases). Trimming removed 3 bases from V and 2 bases from J, with 10 bases in between. The CDR3 totals 13 residues. Germline V lookup: CDR1 SQVTM, CDR2 ANQGSEA. CDR3 sequence: CSVDGGSNTEAFF. The DNA for the CDR3 is TGCAGCGTTGACGGGGGGTCTAACACTGAAGCTTTCTTT.

The chain is built from TRBV28 and TRBJ2-5, with D tentatively TRBD1 (6 bases). This CDR3 has 13 amino acids. Germline V lookup: CDR1 MDHEN, CDR2 SYDVKM. The germline V and J ends were trimmed by 6 bases and 0 bases, with 8 bases remaining between them. This chain's CDR3 is CASRRTDQETQYF. The CDR3 DNA reads as TGTGCCAGCAGACGGACAGACCAAGAGACCCAGTACTTC.